The clone carrying this T cell receptor (beta chain) was observed a few times. Its antigen is not known. The data were obtained in a study of beta chain features in type 1 diabetes. Study results and limitations: In every one of the four CD4+ subsets, TCRB CDR3s were moderately but significantly shorter in Type 1 diabetes patients.

Reverse transcribing all isolated RNA meant expressed TCRB transcripts were sequenced. Assay: immunoSEQ multiplex PCR; the TCRdb copy retains only in-frame clones and omits some. Here the sample spans about 240,000 clones, approximately 13% being singletons. Sequences were obtained from naive CD4+ T cells from blood. This TCR came from a man between 25 and 39 years old with type 1 diabetes.

The CDR3 DNA reads TGCGCCAGCAGCTCAAGCGGGACTAGCGGCTACAATGAGCAGTTCTTC. This translates into CASSSSGTSGYNEQFF. The chain uses TRBV5-1 and TRBJ2-1, with TRBD2 matching over 11 bases. CDR1 is SGHRS, CDR2 YFSETQ, per germline. J gave up 3 bases and V 3 bases, and 5 bases lay outside the gene matches. CDR3 length: 16 residues.